The rows below give T cell receptor beta chains drawn from one sample of a study of T cells expressing NK-cell markers. TCRdb re-called the 5' RACE reads and shows each CDR3 protein once, DNA omitted. The listing contains a few hundred thousand distinct CDR3 sequences. Sequences were obtained from blood T cells: a sorted CD56 or NKG2C T cell subset, CD4+ or CD8+ T cells, or bulk PBMC T cells (not recorded which). Receptor source: a woman in her forties or fifties in good health. The CDR3 runs from the conserved cysteine through the conserved F or W.

>TRBJ2-1|TRBV10-3
CAISEDPPGPNEQFF
>TRBJ2-2|TRBV7-3
CASKPGGPTGELFF
>TRBJ2-1|TRBV19
CASTPLSGLGKYNEQFF
>TRBJ2-3|TRBV9
CASSEGQDTQYF
>TRBJ1-1|TRBV20-1
CSARDWPEAFF
>TRBJ2-4|TRBV4-1
CASSLLGGKNIQYF
>TRBJ2-2|TRBV7-9
CASSPEGRANTGELFF
>TRBJ1-5|TRBV10-1
CASSDGTNQHF
>TRBJ1-1|TRBV5-1
CASSHGTVNTEAFF
>TRBJ2-1|TRBV5-5
CASSFRMGLAVHNEQFF
>TRBJ1-6|TRBV4-2
CASSQDGQGVGSPLHF
>TRBJ2-1|TRBV2
CASSYGTEYNEQFF
>TRBJ1-6|TRBV2
CASGRWEGNSPLHF
>TRBJ2-6|TRBV15
CATSRDLGSGANVLTF
>TRBJ2-1|TRBV19
CASMKRYYNEQFF
>TRBJ2-5|TRBV6-5
CASSFTGGGLQETQYF
>TRBJ2-7|TRBV30
CASERESSYEQYF
>TRBJ2-3|TRBV5-1
CASSSPRGSGTDTQYF
>TRBJ2-1|TRBV3-1
CASSQSGQGVHEQFF
>TRBJ1-4|TRBV5-1
CASSRRESEKLFF
>TRBJ2-2|TRBV5-1
CASSLVLAYTGELFF
>TRBJ2-5|TRBV7-9
CASSLGRFGETQYF
>TRBJ2-5|TRBV10-1
CASSEGGPRARETQYF
>TRBJ2-2|TRBV5-1
CASTVRPNRNTGELFF
>TRBJ2-7|TRBV19
CASSNARYEQYF
>TRBJ2-3|TRBV20-1
CSARPGHSSATQYF
>TRBJ2-1|TRBV28
CASSSGTSGTGWNEQFF
>TRBJ1-5|TRBV20-1
CSARDHRGQRNQPQHF
>TRBJ1-1|TRBV10-2
CAIGNLNTEAFF
>TRBJ1-1|TRBV7-6
CASSPWLTENTEAFF
>TRBJ2-7|TRBV15
CATRDGNYEQYF
>TRBJ1-5|TRBV5-1
CASSLAGRDSNQPQHF
>TRBJ2-4|TRBV20-1
CSAGAGLGQLAKNIQYF
>TRBJ2-7|TRBV24-1
CATSDLKQGRYEQYF
>TRBJ2-7|TRBV5-1
CASSLGGIRDEQYF
>TRBJ2-3|TRBV6-2/TRBV6-3
CASSGGTYGYTDTQYF
>TRBJ1-3|TRBV11-2
CASSLFSSSGNTIYF
>TRBJ1-2|TRBV5-1
CASSETGHGYTF
>TRBJ2-2|TRBV2
CASSDLYRSTGELFF
>TRBJ2-1|TRBV7-8
CASSRTGLAGVGEQFF
>TRBJ2-2|TRBV12-3/TRBV12-4
CASTLQGIGTGELFF
>TRBJ2-1|TRBV20-1
CSARGQVRTNEQFF
>TRBJ2-2|TRBV3-1
CGTAGDGELFF
>TRBJ2-1|TRBV2
CASSRLADNEQFF
>TRBJ2-1|TRBV12-3/TRBV12-4
CASIPSGSHEQFF
>TRBJ2-3|TRBV19
CASSGWTSGEADTQYF
>TRBJ2-5|TRBV5-1
CASSLESRADGTETQYF
>TRBJ2-3|TRBV12-3/TRBV12-4
CASSSQIGTQYF
>TRBJ1-1|TRBV5-4
CASSEGTGGREAFF
>TRBJ2-7|TRBV7-9
CASSLVGDRRDEQYF
>TRBJ2-5|TRBV11-2
CASSLGDGRGETQYF
>TRBJ2-7|TRBV4-2
CASSEVYREVGEQYF
>TRBJ2-7|TRBV18
CASSPSRGQGASEQYF
>TRBJ2-3|TRBV14
CASSQDLGSGRTDTQYF
>TRBJ2-5|TRBV29-1
CSVEANDTPETQYF
>TRBJ1-4|TRBV21-1
CASSILGQGNEKLFF
>TRBJ2-2|TRBV29-1
CSGLSGQNTGELFF
>TRBJ2-5|TRBV5-1
CASRATRETQYF
>TRBJ1-1|TRBV5-1
CASQLGMDTEAFF
>TRBJ2-1|TRBV6-5
CASSYSRPNVWGNEQFF